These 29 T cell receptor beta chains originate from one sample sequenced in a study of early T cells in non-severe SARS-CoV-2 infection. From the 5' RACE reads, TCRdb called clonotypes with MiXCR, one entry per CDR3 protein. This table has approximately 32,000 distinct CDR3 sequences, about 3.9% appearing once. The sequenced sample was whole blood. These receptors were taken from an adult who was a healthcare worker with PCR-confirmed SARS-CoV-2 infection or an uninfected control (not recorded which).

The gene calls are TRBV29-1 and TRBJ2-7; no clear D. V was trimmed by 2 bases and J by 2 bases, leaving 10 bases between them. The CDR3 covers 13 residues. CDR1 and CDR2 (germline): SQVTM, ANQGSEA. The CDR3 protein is CSVEWQSTYEQYF. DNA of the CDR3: TGCAGCGTTGAATGGCAGTCCACCTACGAGCAGTACTTC.

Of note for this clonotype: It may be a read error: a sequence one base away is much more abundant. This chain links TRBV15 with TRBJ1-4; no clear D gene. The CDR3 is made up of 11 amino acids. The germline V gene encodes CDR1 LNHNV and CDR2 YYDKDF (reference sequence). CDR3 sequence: CATSRDEKPFF. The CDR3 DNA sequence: TGTGCCACCAGCAGAGATGAAAAACCGTTTTTT.

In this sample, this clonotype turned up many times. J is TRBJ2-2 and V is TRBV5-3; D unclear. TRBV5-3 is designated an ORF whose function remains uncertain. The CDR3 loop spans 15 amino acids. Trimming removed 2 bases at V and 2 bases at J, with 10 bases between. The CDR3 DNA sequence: TGTGCCAGAAGCTTTCCAAATACTAACACCGGGGAGCTGTTTTTT. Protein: CARSFPNTNTGELFF.

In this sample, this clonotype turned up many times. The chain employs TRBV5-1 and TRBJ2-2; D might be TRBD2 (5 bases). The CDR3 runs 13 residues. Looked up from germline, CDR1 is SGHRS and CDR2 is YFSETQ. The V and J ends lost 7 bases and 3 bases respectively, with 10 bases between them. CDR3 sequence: CASGGGDTGELFF. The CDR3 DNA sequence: TGCGCCAGCGGAGGAGGAGACACCGGGGAGCTGTTTTTT.

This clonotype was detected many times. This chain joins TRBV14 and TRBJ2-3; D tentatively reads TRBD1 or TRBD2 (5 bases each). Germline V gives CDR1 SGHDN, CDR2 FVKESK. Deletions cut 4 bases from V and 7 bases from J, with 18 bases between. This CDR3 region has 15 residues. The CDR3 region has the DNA TGTGCCAGCAGCCGCGCCCTGGGGGAGCAAAATACGCAGTATTTT. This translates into CASSRALGEQNTQYF.

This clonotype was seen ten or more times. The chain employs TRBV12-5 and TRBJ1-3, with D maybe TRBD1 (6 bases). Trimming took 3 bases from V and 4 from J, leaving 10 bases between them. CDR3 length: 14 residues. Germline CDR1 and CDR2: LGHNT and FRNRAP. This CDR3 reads CASGLQGSGNTIYF. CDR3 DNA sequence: TGTGCTAGTGGTTTACAGGGTTCGGGAAACACCATATATTTT.

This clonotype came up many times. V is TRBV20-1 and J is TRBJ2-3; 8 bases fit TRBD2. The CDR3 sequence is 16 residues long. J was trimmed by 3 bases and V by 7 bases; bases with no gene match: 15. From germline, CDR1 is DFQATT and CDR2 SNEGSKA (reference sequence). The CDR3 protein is CSVRGGRLLSTDTQYF. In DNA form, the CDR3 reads TGCAGTGTTCGGGGGGGCCGCCTATTGAGTACAGATACGCAGTATTTT.

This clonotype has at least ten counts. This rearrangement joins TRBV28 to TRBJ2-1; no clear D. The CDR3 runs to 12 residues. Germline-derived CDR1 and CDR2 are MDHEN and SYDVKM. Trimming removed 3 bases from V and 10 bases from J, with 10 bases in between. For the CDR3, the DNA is TGTGCCAGCAGTTTGCGGAGTAGGGAGCAGTTCTTC. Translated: CASSLRSREQFF.

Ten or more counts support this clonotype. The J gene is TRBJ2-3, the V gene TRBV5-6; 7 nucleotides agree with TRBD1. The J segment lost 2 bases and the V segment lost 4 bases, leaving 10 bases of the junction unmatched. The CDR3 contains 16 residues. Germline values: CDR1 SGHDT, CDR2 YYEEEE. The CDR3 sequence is CASSPLRDSNTDTQYF. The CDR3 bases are TGTGCCAGCAGCCCCCTCCGGGACAGCAACACAGATACGCAGTATTTT.

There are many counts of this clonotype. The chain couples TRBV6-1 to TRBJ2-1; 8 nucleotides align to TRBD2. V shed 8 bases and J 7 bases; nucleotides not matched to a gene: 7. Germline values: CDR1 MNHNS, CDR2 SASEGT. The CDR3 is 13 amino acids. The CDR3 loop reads CASLPSGRNEQFF. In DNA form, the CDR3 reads TGTGCCAGCCTCCCCAGCGGGAGAAATGAGCAGTTCTTC.

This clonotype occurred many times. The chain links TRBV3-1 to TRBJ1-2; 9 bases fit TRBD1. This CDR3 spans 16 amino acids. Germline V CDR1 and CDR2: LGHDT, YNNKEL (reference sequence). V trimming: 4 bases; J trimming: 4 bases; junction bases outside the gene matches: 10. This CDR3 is CASSPSRGTGIYGYTF. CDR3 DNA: TGTGCCAGCAGCCCGTCCCGTGGGACAGGGATCTATGGCTACACCTTC.

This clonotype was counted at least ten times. CDR3 sequence reads: CASSLNIGGANNQPQHF. CDR3 coding DNA: TGTGCCAGCAGTTTAAATATTGGGGGGGCCAACAATCAGCCCCAGCATTTT. This chain uses TRBV12-3 or TRBV12-4 with TRBJ1-5, with a tentative D call TRBD1 (6 bases). This CDR3 is built from 17 residues. Trimming stripped 2 bases from V and 3 bases from J, with 17 bases between.

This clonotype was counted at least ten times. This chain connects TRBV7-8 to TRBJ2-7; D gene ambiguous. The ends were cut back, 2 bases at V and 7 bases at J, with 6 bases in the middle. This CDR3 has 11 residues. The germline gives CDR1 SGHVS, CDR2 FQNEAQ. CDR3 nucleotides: TGTGCCAGCAGCTTAACCCCGGAGCAGTACTTC. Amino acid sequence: CASSLTPEQYF.

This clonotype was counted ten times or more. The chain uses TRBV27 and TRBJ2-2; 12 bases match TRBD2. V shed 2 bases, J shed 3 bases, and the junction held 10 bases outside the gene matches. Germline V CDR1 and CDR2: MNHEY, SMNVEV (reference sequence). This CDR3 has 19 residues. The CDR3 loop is CASSLIPASGGVDTGELFF. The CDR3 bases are TGTGCCAGCAGTTTAATCCCCGCTAGCGGGGGGGTGGACACCGGGGAGCTGTTTTTT.

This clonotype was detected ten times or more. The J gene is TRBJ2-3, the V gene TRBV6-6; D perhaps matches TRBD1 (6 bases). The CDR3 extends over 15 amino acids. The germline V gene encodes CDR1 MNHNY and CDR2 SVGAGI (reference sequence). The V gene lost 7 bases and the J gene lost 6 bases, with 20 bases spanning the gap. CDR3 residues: CASIPGQGASDTQYF. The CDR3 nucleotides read TGTGCCAGCATTCCGGGACAAGGGGCCTCCGATACGCAGTATTTT.

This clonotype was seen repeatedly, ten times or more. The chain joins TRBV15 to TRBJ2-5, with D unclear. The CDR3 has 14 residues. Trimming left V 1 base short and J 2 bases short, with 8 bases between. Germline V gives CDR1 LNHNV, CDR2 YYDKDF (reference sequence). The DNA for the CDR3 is TGTGCCACCAGCAGAGGGGCAGAACAAGAGACCCAGTACTTC. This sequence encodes CATSRGAEQETQYF.

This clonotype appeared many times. The CDR3 DNA reads as TGTGCCAGCAGCTTGACTAGCGGGAGCCTCACAGATACGCAGTATTTT. Protein product: CASSLTSGSLTDTQYF. The chain recombines TRBV7-8 with TRBJ2-3; 12 bases map to TRBD2. Germline loops: CDR1 SGHVS, CDR2 FQNEAQ. The CDR3 covers 16 residues. V was pared by 3 bases and J by 2 bases, with 3 bases of the junction left unmatched.

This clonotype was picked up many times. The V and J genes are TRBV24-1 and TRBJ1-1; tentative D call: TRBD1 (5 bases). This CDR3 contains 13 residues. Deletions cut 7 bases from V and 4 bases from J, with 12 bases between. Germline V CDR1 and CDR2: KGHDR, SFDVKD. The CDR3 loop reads CATRERGGTEAFF. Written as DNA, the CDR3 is TGTGCCACCAGAGAAAGGGGCGGCACTGAAGCTTTCTTT.

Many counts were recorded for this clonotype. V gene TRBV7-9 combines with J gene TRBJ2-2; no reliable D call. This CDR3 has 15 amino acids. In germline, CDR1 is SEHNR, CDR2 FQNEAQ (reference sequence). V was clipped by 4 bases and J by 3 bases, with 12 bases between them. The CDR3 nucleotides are TGTGCCAGCAGCTCCCCGGTAGTGGACACCGGGGAGCTGTTTTTT. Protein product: CASSSPVVDTGELFF.

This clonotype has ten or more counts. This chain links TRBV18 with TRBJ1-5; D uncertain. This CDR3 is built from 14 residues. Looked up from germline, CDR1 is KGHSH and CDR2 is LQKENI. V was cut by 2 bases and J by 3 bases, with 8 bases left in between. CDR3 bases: TGTGCCAGCTCACCATCCCCAAACAATCAGCCCCAGCATTTT. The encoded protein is CASSPSPNNQPQHF.

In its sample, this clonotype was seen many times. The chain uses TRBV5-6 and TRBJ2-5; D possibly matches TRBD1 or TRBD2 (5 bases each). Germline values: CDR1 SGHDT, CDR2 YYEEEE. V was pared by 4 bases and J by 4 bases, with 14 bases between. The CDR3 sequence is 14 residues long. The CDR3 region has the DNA TGTGCCAGCAGCGTCACGGGGCCCATAGAGACCCAGTACTTC. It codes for CASSVTGPIETQYF.

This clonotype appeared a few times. CDR3 sequence reads: CSAWHGGREKLFF. The CDR3 region has the DNA TGCAGTGCTTGGCATGGGGGCAGGGAAAAACTGTTTTTT. The V gene is TRBV20-1, the J gene TRBJ1-4, with D perhaps TRBD1 (6 bases). CDR1 DFQATT and CDR2 SNEGSKA come from the germline V gene (reference sequence). Trimming removed 5 bases from V and 8 bases from J, with 15 bases in between. This CDR3 comprises 13 residues.

The CDR3 nucleotides read TGTGCCAGCAGTATCGGGACAGTAGAGACCCAGTACTTC. Its translation: CASSIGTVETQYF. This chain links TRBV2 with TRBJ2-5; 7 bases agree with TRBD1. The CDR3 has 13 amino acids. Looked up from germline, CDR1 is SNHLY and CDR2 is FYNNEI. V was clipped by 5 bases and J by 4 bases; unmatched bases: 4.

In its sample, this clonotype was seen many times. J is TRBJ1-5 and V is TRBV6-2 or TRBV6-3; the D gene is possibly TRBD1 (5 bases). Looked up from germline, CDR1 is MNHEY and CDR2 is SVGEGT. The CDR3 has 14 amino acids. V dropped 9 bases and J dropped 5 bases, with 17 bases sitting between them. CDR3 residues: CASGGAAMDQPQHF. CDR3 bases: TGTGCCAGTGGCGGGGCTGCCATGGATCAGCCCCAGCATTTT.

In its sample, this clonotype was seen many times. The CDR3 nucleotides read TGTGCCAGCAGCTTAGCGACAGGACTAGCGGGAGTTCGAGAGACCCAGTACTTC. It yields the protein CASSLATGLAGVRETQYF. The chain couples TRBV7-9 to TRBJ2-5, with TRBD2 identical over 13 bases. Germline CDR1 SEHNR, CDR2 FQNEAQ (reference sequence). J gave up 4 bases and V 0 bases, and 8 bases lay outside the gene matches. This CDR3 region has 18 residues.

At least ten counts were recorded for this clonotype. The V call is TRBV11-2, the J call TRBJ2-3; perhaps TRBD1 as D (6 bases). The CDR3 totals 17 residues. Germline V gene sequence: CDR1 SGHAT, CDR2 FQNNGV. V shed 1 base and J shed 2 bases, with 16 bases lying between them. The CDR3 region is CASSLAARTVSTDTQYF. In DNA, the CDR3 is TGTGCCAGCAGCTTAGCCGCCCGGACAGTCTCCACAGATACGCAGTATTTT.

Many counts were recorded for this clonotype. CDR3 nucleotide sequence: TGCAGTGCTAGAGATCGGAATTTGGGTGGCTACACCTTC. This sequence encodes CSARDRNLGGYTF. This chain uses TRBV20-1 with TRBJ1-2, with no clear D. Trimming stripped 0 bases from V and 7 bases from J, with 12 bases between. The germline V gene encodes CDR1 DFQATT and CDR2 SNEGSKA (reference sequence). The length of the CDR3 is 13 residues.

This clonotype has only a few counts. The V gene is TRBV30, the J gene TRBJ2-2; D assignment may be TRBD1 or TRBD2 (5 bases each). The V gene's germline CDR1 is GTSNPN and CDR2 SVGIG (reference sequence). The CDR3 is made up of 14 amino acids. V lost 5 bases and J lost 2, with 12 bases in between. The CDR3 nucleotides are TGTGCCTGGGAGCCGGGACCAAACACCGGGGAGCTGTTTTTT. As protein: CAWEPGPNTGELFF.

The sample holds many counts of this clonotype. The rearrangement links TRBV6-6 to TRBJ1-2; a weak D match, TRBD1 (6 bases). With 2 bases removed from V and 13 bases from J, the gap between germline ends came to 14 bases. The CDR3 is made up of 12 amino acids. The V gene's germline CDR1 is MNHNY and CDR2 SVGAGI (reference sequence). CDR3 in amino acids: CASSYGAGAGTF. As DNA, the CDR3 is TGTGCCAGCAGTTACGGGGCAGGGGCCGGCACCTTC.